The 30 T cell receptor beta chains below come from one sample, sequenced in a study of blood T cells in healthy people across ages (dated by TCRdb to the mid-2010s). The library was made by 5' RACE. The sequencer was an Illumina HiSeq 2500. A second PCR of about 7 to 12 cycles was run with a J-beta primer mix and a sample-barcoded 5' primer. TCRdb trimmed the raw reads at Q25, called clones with MiXCR and kept productive beta chains. Every distinct CDR3 protein forms one entry, paired with its most common genes and DNA. In all, the sample holds some 1.7 million distinct CDR3 sequences, and 28% of those were seen once. The ten largest clones represent 7.7% of the sample. The sequencing input was blood. These TCRs come from a woman aged 25 to 45 in good health.

This clonotype has at least ten counts. The CDR3 DNA reads as TGTGCCAGCACCGTAGGGAATGAGCAGTTCTTC. Residues: CASTVGNEQFF. V is TRBV6-5 and J is TRBJ2-1; unclear D gene. The germline CDR1 and CDR2 sequences are MNHEY and SVGAGI. The CDR3 loop spans 11 amino acids. Between the trimmed V and J ends, which lost 7 bases and 7 bases, there was a span of 8 bases.

To note about this clonotype: The junction shows a germline mismatch at one end, possibly a read error. This chain uses TRBV11-3 with TRBJ2-3; no firm D call. From germline, CDR1 is SGHNT and CDR2 YENEEA. The CDR3 is 15 amino acids. DNA for the CDR3: TGTGCCAGCAGCCTTAGGACCAACCCCACAAATACGCAGTATTTT. This gives the protein CASSLRTNPTNTQYF.

The chain employs TRBV7-2 and TRBJ2-5, with D possibly being TRBD1 or TRBD2 (6 bases each). The germline gives CDR1 SGHTA, CDR2 FQGNSA. V lost 5 bases and J lost 7, with 23 bases in between. The CDR3 totals 16 residues. In nucleotides, the CDR3 is TGTGCCAGCAGCCCCCAGGGGCGGGATTCGGCCACGACCCAGTACTTC. Translation gives CASSPQGRDSATTQYF.

This clonotype has a handful of counts. This chain uses TRBV29-1 with TRBJ2-6; possible D gene TRBD2, 5 bases. Germline CDR1 is SQVTM and CDR2 is ANQGSEA. The CDR3 has 16 amino acids. Trimming pared 6 bases from V and 0 bases from J, leaving 15 bases between. The DNA for the CDR3 is TGCAGCGTCGGGGAAGCGCCCTACTCTGGGGCCAACGTCCTGACTTTC. Translation gives CSVGEAPYSGANVLTF.

The genes are TRBV5-1 and TRBJ1-4, with D possibly matching TRBD1 (6 bases). CDR1 SGHRS and CDR2 YFSETQ come from the germline V gene. V dropped 4 bases and J dropped 4 bases, with 17 bases sitting between them. CDR3 length equals 16 residues. The CDR3 region is CASSLGVGQLNEKLFF. The CDR3 DNA follows: TGCGCCAGCAGCCTAGGTGTCGGACAGCTTAATGAAAAACTGTTTTTT.

This clonotype was seen only once. Compared with germline, one end of the junction differs, possibly owing to a read error. The genes are TRBV27 and TRBJ2-7, with 7 bases fitting TRBD1. The germline V gene has CDR1 MNHEY and CDR2 SMNVEV (reference sequence). This CDR3 is built from 13 residues. Here the CDR3 DNA reads TGTGCCTGCAGTATCTCACAGGGGTACGAGCAGTACTTC. Protein sequence: CACSISQGYEQYF.

This clonotype appeared a few times. The J gene is TRBJ1-4, the V gene TRBV7-3; maybe TRBD1 (5 bases). V lost 3 bases, J lost 0 bases, and 20 bases lay in between. CDR1 is SGHTA and CDR2 is FQGTGA in the germline V gene. This CDR3 region has 19 residues. The CDR3 sequence is CASSFLCGTSNPTNEKLFF. CDR3 in DNA: TGTGCCAGCAGCTTCCTCTGCGGGACCTCAAACCCAACTAATGAAAAACTGTTTTTT.

The rearrangement joins TRBV12-3 or TRBV12-4 to TRBJ1-1; possible D gene TRBD1, 5 bases. CDR3 length equals 15 residues. Trimming pared 6 bases from V and 3 bases from J, leaving 17 bases between. The CDR3, as DNA: TGTGCCAGCAGCCGCGACTCCGGGGCGTACACTGAAGCTTTCTTT. Encoded protein: CASSRDSGAYTEAFF.

As regards this clonotype: This sequence may be a read error, since a much larger clone differs from it by one base. The chain is built from TRBV25-1 and TRBJ2-1, with 11 bases that match TRBD2. CDR1 and CDR2 from the germline V gene are MGHDK and SYGVNS. The CDR3 is made up of 15 amino acids. Unmatched junction bases numbered 12, after V lost 4 bases and J lost 13 bases. The CDR3 loop reads CASSGTSGRRETQFF. The CDR3 DNA sequence: TGTGCCAGCAGTGGAACTAGCGGGAGAAGGGAGACCCAGTTCTTC.

V gene TRBV7-2 combines with J gene TRBJ2-7; 8 positions match TRBD2. V shed 1 base, J shed 3 bases, and the junction held 11 bases outside the gene matches. The CDR3 covers 17 residues. CDR1 is SGHTA and CDR2 is FQGNSA in the germline V gene. The CDR3: CASSLVSWAGGNYEQYF. The DNA of the CDR3 is TGTGCCAGCAGCTTAGTTTCGTGGGCGGGGGGAAACTACGAGCAGTACTTC.

The CDR3 sequence: CASSPLLGSYNEQFF. The CDR3 DNA is TGCGCCAGCAGCCCCTTACTGGGCTCCTACAATGAGCAGTTCTTC. This rearrangement joins TRBV5-1 to TRBJ2-1, with unresolved D. Looked up from germline, CDR1 is SGHRS and CDR2 is YFSETQ. The CDR3 covers 15 residues. Trimming shortened V by 4 bases and J by 0 bases, and 11 bases separated the two germline ends.

On this clonotype itself: This clone may be a read error of a much larger clone one base away. The rearrangement joins TRBV4-2 to TRBJ2-7; the match to TRBD2 covers 11 bases. The CDR3 sequence is 16 residues long. Unmatched junction bases numbered 10, after V lost 2 bases and J lost 7 bases. Germline CDR1 is LGHNA and CDR2 is YNFKEQ. The CDR3 DNA reads as TGTGCCAGCAGCCAAACCGGGACTAGCGGCTGCAATGAGCAGTACTTC. Protein sequence: CASSQTGTSGCNEQYF.

A word on this clonotype: The junction and the germline gene differ at one end; a read error may be behind it. CDR3 sequence: CTSSQDLSGAYEQYF. The CDR3 DNA reads TGCACCAGCAGCCAAGATTTAAGCGGGGCTTACGAGCAGTACTTC. The rearrangement links TRBV4-1 to TRBJ2-5; 7 bases map to TRBD2. Gene TRBJ2-7 matches the end of the DNA better, so the J call may be wrong. Germline CDR1 MGHRA, CDR2 YSYEKL. The CDR3 is 15 amino acids.

V usage is TRBV9 and J usage is TRBJ2-3; perhaps D is TRBD1 or TRBD2 (6 bases each). Germline-derived CDR1 and CDR2 are SGDLS and YYNGEE. CDR3 length: 14 amino acids. The V end was cut by 4 bases, the J end by 3 bases, with 12 bases between. For the CDR3, the DNA is TGTGCCAGCAGCATAGGGGGGATTACAGATACGCAGTATTTT. Translation: CASSIGGITDTQYF.

The V and J genes are TRBV7-2 and TRBJ2-7, with 7 bases that match TRBD1. The CDR3 length is 16 residues. After removal of 5 bases from V and 1 base from J, the junction contained 11 bases not matched to a gene. The germline V gene encodes CDR1 SGHTA and CDR2 FQGNSA. CDR3 sequence (DNA): TGTGCCAGCAGCAGGGCGTTTGGGACAGATTCCTACGAGCAGTACTTC. This translates into CASSRAFGTDSYEQYF.

This clonotype was seen a handful of times. The rearrangement uses TRBV28 and TRBJ2-5; 12 positions agree with TRBD2. V trimming: 2 bases; J trimming: 1 base; junction bases outside the gene matches: 11. Germline assignment: CDR1 MDHEN and CDR2 SYDVKM. The CDR3 is 19 amino acids. DNA of the CDR3: TGTGCCAGCAGTTTAATCAGGACTAGCGGGGAGAGGGGCCAAGAGACCCAGTACTTC. It yields the protein CASSLIRTSGERGQETQYF.

This clonotype was counted a few times. The rearrangement links TRBV12-3 or TRBV12-4 to TRBJ1-1; D is unclear. The CDR3 sequence is 13 residues long. Between the trimmed V and J ends, which lost 2 bases and 9 bases, there was a span of 13 bases. Written as DNA, the CDR3 is TGTGCCAGCAGTTTATCTTCGCTAAACAAAGCTTTCTTT. Its translation is CASSLSSLNKAFF.

This clonotype was detected ten times or more. V and J are TRBV20-1 and TRBJ2-1; TRBD2 matches 11 bases. The V and J ends lost 1 base and 5 bases, in that order; junction bases with no gene match: 7. The CDR3 totals 16 residues. Germline assignment: CDR1 DFQATT and CDR2 SNEGSKA (reference sequence). The CDR3 spells CSARGWGLAADNEQFF. As DNA, the CDR3 is TGCAGTGCTAGAGGGTGGGGACTAGCGGCTGACAATGAGCAGTTCTTC.

CDR3 bases: TGTGCCAGCAGTGATGCAGGGTTCACTGAAGCTTTCTTT. This encodes CASSDAGFTEAFF. This chain uses TRBV25-1 with TRBJ1-1; TRBD1 might be the D (5 bases). CDR1 is MGHDK and CDR2 is SYGVNS in the germline V gene. Trimming pared 3 bases from V and 4 bases from J, leaving 9 bases between. CDR3 length: 13 residues.

The chain combines TRBV6-2 or TRBV6-3 with TRBJ2-5; possible D gene TRBD2, 6 bases. The J call is in doubt because the DNA end fits TRBJ2-7 better. This CDR3 spans 14 amino acids. Germline V CDR1 and CDR2: MNHEY, SVGEGT. As DNA, the CDR3 is TGTGCCAGCAGCTTCGAAGGTAGCGGCTACGAGCAGTACTTC. This gives the protein CASSFEGSGYEQYF.

The V call is TRBV7-8, the J call TRBJ1-6; unclear D gene. Germline V CDR1 and CDR2: SGHVS, FQNEAQ. CDR3 length: 15 residues. Trimming stripped 7 bases from V and 9 bases from J, with 19 bases between. The CDR3, as DNA: TGTGCCAGCATGCCTTTACTAGTGGCGTCTTCACCCCTCCACTTT. Translating it yields CASMPLLVASSPLHF.

As for this clonotype: This sequence may be a read error, since a much larger clone differs from it by one base. This chain links TRBV28 with TRBJ2-5; 7 bases are shared with TRBD2. The CDR3 extends over 14 amino acids. Per the germline V gene, CDR1 is MDHEN and CDR2 is SYDVKM. The V gene end was trimmed by 10 bases and the J gene end by 4 bases; junction bases not matched to a gene: 12. The CDR3 nucleotides read TGTGCCACCCATAAGGGAGGGCCGGGAGAGACCCAGTACTTC. Translated: CATHKGGPGETQYF.

The chain couples TRBV2 to TRBJ1-5, with D unresolved. The CDR3 is 16 amino acids. Germline V CDR1 and CDR2: SNHLY, FYNNEI. Between the trimmed V and J ends, which lost 4 bases and 1 base, there was a span of 14 bases. The CDR3 coding sequence is TGTGCCAGCAGTGTTTCTAGAGGGCTCAGCAATCAGCCCCAGCATTTT. Its protein product is CASSVSRGLSNQPQHF.

V is TRBV4-3 and J is TRBJ2-7; 10 bases align to TRBD2. The DNA matches TRBJ2-5 better at its end, which makes the J call doubtful. The CDR3 length is 18 residues. The V gene's germline CDR1 is LGHNA and CDR2 YSLEER. The CDR3, as DNA: TGCGCCAGCAGCCAAGACCCCCTGGCTAGCGGGAGCAGAGAGACCCAGTACTTC. Amino acids: CASSQDPLASGSRETQYF.

This chain joins TRBV3-1 and TRBJ2-5; a weak D match, TRBD2 (6 bases). The CDR3 is 15 residues long. The germline CDR1 and CDR2 sequences are LGHDT and YNNKEL (reference sequence). Trimming cost V 4 bases and J 11 bases, with 23 bases left between them. CDR3 in amino acids: CASSLLGQGGREQYF. The CDR3 DNA sequence: TGTGCCAGCAGCCTCCTCGGTCAGGGAGGTCGGGAGCAGTACTTC.

As to this clonotype: This may come from a read error, since a much larger clone is one base off. The chain couples TRBV15 to TRBJ2-1, with 14 bases that match TRBD2. Germline values: CDR1 LNHNV, CDR2 YYDKDF (reference sequence). This CDR3 has 15 residues. CDR3: CVTRPTSGRAGEQFF. Written as DNA, the CDR3 is TGTGTCACCAGACCGACTAGCGGGAGGGCAGGTGAGCAGTTCTTC.

The table lists this clonotype with many counts. The gene calls are TRBV20-1 and TRBJ2-1; 8 bases align to TRBD2. The J segment lost 0 bases and the V segment lost 4 bases, leaving 8 bases of the junction unmatched. The germline V gene encodes CDR1 DFQATT and CDR2 SNEGSKA (reference sequence). The CDR3 consists of 16 residues. CDR3 sequence (DNA): TGCAGTGCTATACAACCCGGGACTAGCTCCTACAATGAGCAGTTCTTC. Translating it yields CSAIQPGTSSYNEQFF.

Remarks on this clonotype: A read error may explain this, as a much larger clone is one base away. This chain joins TRBV29-1 and TRBJ2-1; D is ambiguous. With the DNA end fitting TRBJ2-7 better, the J assignment may be wrong. The CDR3 runs 16 residues. CDR1 and CDR2 (germline): SQVTM, ANQGSEA. The CDR3 bases are TGCAGCGTTGAAGATCTTACAGTTAGCTCCTACAATGAGCAGTACTTC. It codes for CSVEDLTVSSYNEQYF.

Points on this clonotype: This sequence may be a read error, since a much larger clone differs from it by one base. The chain carries TRBV21-1 and TRBJ2-6; the D call in the table, TRBD1, was not verified against the DNA. TRBV21-1 is a pseudogene. The length of the CDR3 is 18 residues. The CDR3 here is CASSKEVTEGSGANVLTF. CDR3 nucleotide sequence: TGTGCCAGCAGCAAAGAGGTGACAGAGGGCTCTGGGGCCAACGTCCTGACTTTC.

This sequence joins TRBV2 and TRBJ2-1, with D perhaps matching TRBD1 (8 bases). CDR3 length: 15 amino acids. Trimming cost V 6 bases and J 5 bases, with 17 bases left between them. Germline assignment: CDR1 SNHLY and CDR2 FYNNEI. The CDR3 DNA is TGTGCCAGCAGGATGGACAGGGAGGGACACAATGAGCAGTTCTTC. It codes for CASRMDREGHNEQFF.